Shown below are 21 T cell receptor beta chains from a single sample sequenced in a study. TCRdb re-derived calls from the RT-PCR reads in MiXCR, one entry per CDR3 protein. The data hold more than 600,000 distinct CDR3 sequences, with 12% to 15% observed a single time. Sequencing input: memory CD4+ T cells from blood. The receptors derive from a female donor in good health, serving as a healthy control.

V and J are TRBV24-1 and TRBJ2-5; D call uncertain. Trimming shortened V by 3 bases and J by 5 bases, and 9 bases separated the two germline ends. Germline-derived CDR1 and CDR2 are KGHDR and SFDVKD. The CDR3 runs to 13 residues. CDR3 in DNA: TGTGCCACCAGTGATGGAGCGACGGAGACCCAGTACTTC. Amino acid sequence: CATSDGATETQYF.

This sequence joins TRBV27 and TRBJ2-1; 9 bases agree with TRBD2. This CDR3 comprises 20 residues. Per germline, CDR1 MNHEY and CDR2 SMNVEV (reference sequence). The ends lost 6 bases at V and 6 bases at J; junction bases unmatched: 24. The CDR3 loop reads CASRPRTRLSLAGNVNEQFF. For the CDR3, the DNA is TGTGCCAGCAGACCGAGGACCAGGCTCTCGCTAGCGGGAAATGTCAATGAGCAGTTCTTC.

V is TRBV7-2 and J is TRBJ1-5; tentatively, D is TRBD1 (6 bases). The CDR3 is made up of 13 amino acids. The V end was cut by 5 bases, the J end by 6 bases, with 11 bases between. CDR1 and CDR2 (germline): SGHTA, FQGNSA. CDR3 sequence: CASSLTGLQPQHF. Written as DNA, the CDR3 is TGTGCCAGCAGCCTAACAGGGCTTCAGCCCCAGCATTTT.

This clonotype occurred many times. This sequence joins TRBV29-1 and TRBJ2-7; TRBD2 might be the D (5 bases). CDR1 and CDR2 from the germline V gene are SQVTM and ANQGSEA. Trimming pared 2 bases from V and 7 bases from J, leaving 18 bases between. The CDR3 runs 14 residues. Here the CDR3 DNA reads TGCAGCGTTGAATTGGGTGCGGGCGCCGGGGAGCAGTACTTC. Its protein product is CSVELGAGAGEQYF.

The chain links TRBV12-3 or TRBV12-4 to TRBJ2-2, with D hard to call. V lost 5 bases to trimming and J lost 4 bases, with 14 bases between them. This CDR3 spans 15 amino acids. The CDR3 region has the DNA TGTGCCAGCAGTACCGCTTATCTCGTCACCGGGGAGCTGTTTTTT. Its protein is CASSTAYLVTGELFF.

This clonotype was detected a few times. CDR3 nucleotide sequence: TGTGCCAGCAGAGACCCGGGCTCCTATAATTCACCCCTCCACTTT. The encoded protein is CASRDPGSYNSPLHF. The rearrangement uses TRBV12-3 or TRBV12-4 and TRBJ1-6; D gene ambiguous. Trimming left V 6 bases short and J 0 bases short, with 9 bases between. CDR3 length: 15 amino acids.

V and J are TRBV6-6 and TRBJ1-1; D is unclear. Trimming removed 5 bases from V and 3 bases from J, with 10 bases in between. This CDR3 region has 13 residues. Germline CDR1 MNHNY, CDR2 SVGAGI (reference sequence). This CDR3 reads CASSTHSHTEAFF. CDR3 nucleotide sequence: TGTGCCAGCAGTACCCACTCCCACACTGAAGCTTTCTTT.

This clonotype was observed many times. The chain's CDR3 is CAISESVQYEQYF. CDR3 DNA sequence: TGTGCCATCAGTGAGTCGGTACAGTACGAGCAGTACTTC. The J gene is TRBJ2-7, the V gene TRBV10-3, with no clear D. CDR1 and CDR2 from the germline V gene are ENHRY and SYGVKD. The CDR3 runs 13 residues. Between the trimmed V and J ends, which lost 0 bases and 4 bases, there was a span of 7 bases.

The chain is built from TRBV6-5 and TRBJ1-2, with 8 nucleotides matching TRBD1. V dropped 7 bases and J dropped 4; count of bases not matched to a gene: 11. The CDR3 is made up of 15 amino acids. The germline CDR1 and CDR2 sequences are MNHEY and SVGAGI. This CDR3 reads CASTTGQGGFYGYTF. CDR3 bases: TGTGCCAGCACCACCGGACAGGGAGGATTCTATGGCTACACCTTC.

This chain connects TRBV15 to TRBJ2-2, with 8 bases fitting TRBD2. The CDR3 totals 13 residues. CDR1 is LNHNV, CDR2 YYDKDF, per germline (reference sequence). The trim removed 5 bases at V and 5 bases at J, leaving 1 base unmatched. CDR3 region: CATSQRETGELFF. As DNA, the CDR3 is TGTGCCACCAGCCAGCGGGAGACCGGGGAGCTGTTTTTT.

This chain links TRBV5-1 with TRBJ1-6, with D maybe TRBD1 (5 bases). V gave up 5 bases and J gave up 7 bases, with 13 bases separating them. CDR1 and CDR2 (germline): SGHRS, YFSETQ. There are 14 residues in the CDR3. The CDR3, as DNA: TGCGCCAGCAGGGTTCAGGGTATGAATTCACCCCTCCACTTT. Its protein is CASRVQGMNSPLHF.

The J gene is TRBJ1-1, the V gene TRBV11-2; D is undetermined. The CDR3 covers 15 residues. Germline loops: CDR1 SGHAT, CDR2 FQNNGV. V dropped 1 base and J dropped 1 base, with 10 bases sitting between them. The CDR3 sequence is CASSLVSAWNTEAFF. In DNA form, the CDR3 reads TGTGCCAGCAGCTTAGTGTCAGCATGGAACACTGAAGCTTTCTTT.

This clonotype was detected many times. In DNA, the CDR3 is TGTGCCAGCACAAAGACAGGATCGAATGCGAACTATGGCTACACCTTC. This codes for CASTKTGSNANYGYTF. The chain combines TRBV27 with TRBJ1-2; D perhaps matches TRBD1 (6 bases). Trimming took 7 bases from V and 2 from J, leaving 20 bases between them. There are 16 residues in the CDR3. Germline CDR1 MNHEY, CDR2 SMNVEV (reference sequence).

The chain employs TRBV27 and TRBJ2-1; 13 bases match TRBD2. The CDR3 is 17 residues long. V shed 5 bases, J shed 5 bases, and the junction held 9 bases outside the gene matches. Looked up from germline, CDR1 is MNHEY and CDR2 is SMNVEV (reference sequence). The CDR3 here is CASSPSLTSGRNNEQFF. CDR3 coding DNA: TGTGCCAGCAGTCCGAGCCTGACTAGCGGGAGGAACAATGAGCAGTTCTTC.

This clonotype was detected only a few times. The rearrangement joins TRBV4-1 to TRBJ2-5, with 7 positions matching TRBD2. The V segment lost 4 bases and the J segment 4 bases; nucleotides outside the gene matches: 18. This CDR3 has 18 residues. Germline assignment: CDR1 MGHRA and CDR2 YSYEKL. CDR3 coding DNA: TGCGCCAGCAGCCTAGGATCGGTGTACGGGAGGACGGCAGAGACCCAGTACTTC. It yields the protein CASSLGSVYGRTAETQYF.

There are many counts of this clonotype. This chain joins TRBV4-3 and TRBJ1-6, with D possibly matching TRBD1 (5 bases). CDR1 and CDR2 (germline): LGHNA, YSLEER. CDR3 length: 16 residues. Trimming took 1 base from V and 7 from J, leaving 14 bases between them. This CDR3 reads CASSQGWDGGNSPLHF. The CDR3 DNA sequence: TGCGCCAGCAGCCAAGGTTGGGACGGCGGGAATTCACCCCTCCACTTT.

The V gene is TRBV5-1, the J gene TRBJ1-1; D is undetermined. V shed 0 bases and J shed 2 bases, with 14 bases lying between them. CDR1 is SGHRS and CDR2 is YFSETQ in the germline V gene. This CDR3 is built from 16 residues. CDR3 protein: CASSLEGPMVNTEAFF. CDR3 coding DNA: TGCGCCAGCAGCTTGGAGGGCCCCATGGTAAACACTGAAGCTTTCTTT.

This clonotype was seen more than once but under ten times. The J gene is TRBJ2-5, the V gene TRBV11-2; weak D call: TRBD2 (6 bases). The germline gives CDR1 SGHAT, CDR2 FQNNGV. V was shortened by 0 bases and J by 0 bases, with 11 bases between the two germline ends. This CDR3 contains 16 residues. The CDR3 DNA follows: TGTGCCAGCAGCTTAGAAAGCGGGTTGTACCAAGAGACCCAGTACTTC. It is translated as CASSLESGLYQETQYF.

This clonotype was seen many times. The V and J genes are TRBV6-5 and TRBJ2-1; D is ambiguous. Trimming removed 2 bases at V and 5 bases at J, with 13 bases between. This CDR3 region has 15 residues. Germline V CDR1 and CDR2: MNHEY, SVGAGI. CDR3 DNA: TGTGCCAGCAGTTACGAGAGAATCGGGCACAATGAGCAGTTCTTC. As protein: CASSYERIGHNEQFF.

This clonotype was picked up one time. J is TRBJ2-2 and V is TRBV5-4; D perhaps matches TRBD1 (6 bases). CDR1 is SGHNT, CDR2 YYREEE, per germline (reference sequence). The length of the CDR3 is 14 residues. V was shortened by 4 bases and J by 4 bases, with 11 bases between the two germline ends. The DNA for the CDR3 is TGTGCCAGCAGCACGGGACATTTCACCGGGGAGCTGTTTTTT. Translated, it gives CASSTGHFTGELFF.

This clonotype was detected ten times or more. The chain links TRBV20-1 to TRBJ2-7; TRBD2 matches at 11 bases. The V gene's germline CDR1 is DFQATT and CDR2 SNEGSKA (reference sequence). The CDR3 has 14 amino acids. J was trimmed by 4 bases and V by 5 bases; bases with no gene match: 7. The CDR3 region has the DNA TGCAGTGCTGCCCTAGCGGGAGGTACTTACGAGCAGTACTTC. Translated: CSAALAGGTYEQYF.